These 28 T cell receptor beta chains came from one sample sequenced in a study of radiation and T cells in renal cell carcinoma. Time point denoted: blood 2 weeks post-SBRT. Treatment denoted: 15 Gy SBRT to primary tumor, nephrectomy 4 weeks later. Sequencing used immunoSEQ multiplex PCR; TCRdb keeps in-frame clones, though not all of them. The sample holds some 130,000 clones, 88% seen once. The material was blood, obtained from a patient whose treatment included radiotherapy and nephrectomy. Receptors were obtained from a woman in her 70s with renal cell carcinoma.

As for this clone: At one of its ends the junction is not consistent with the germline gene, which may arise from a read error. The gene calls are TRBV29-1 and TRBJ2-5; 8 bases agree with TRBD2. The CDR3 is made up of 15 amino acids. CDR1 SQVTM and CDR2 ANQGSEA come from the germline V gene. CDR3 region: CSVEGTRGEKKTQYF. In DNA form, the CDR3 reads TGCAGCGTCGAAGGGACTAGAGGGGAAAAAAAGACCCAGTACTTC.

This chain connects TRBV7-9 to TRBJ2-5, with TRBD2 matching over 9 bases. Losses at the gene ends were 4 bases for V and 3 bases for J; bases not matched to a gene: 12. The CDR3 covers 17 residues. From germline, CDR1 is SEHNR and CDR2 FQNEAQ (reference sequence). CDR3: CASSSRGVAGAEETQYF. The CDR3, as DNA: TGTGCCAGCAGCTCCCGGGGAGTAGCGGGGGCCGAAGAGACCCAGTACTTC.

In its sample, this clone was seen once. The chain recombines TRBV7-9 with TRBJ1-2; D not certain. The CDR3 has 14 amino acids. V was shortened by 5 bases and J by 4 bases, with 14 bases between the two germline ends. The V gene's germline CDR1 is SEHNR and CDR2 FQNEAQ (reference sequence). The CDR3 sequence is CASSLHEGSYGYTF. The CDR3 nucleotides are TGTGCCAGCAGCCTACACGAGGGCAGCTATGGCTACACCTTC.

A single count supports this clone. The chain joins TRBV7-2 to TRBJ2-3, with D possibly matching TRBD2 (5 bases). CDR1 is SGHTA, CDR2 FQGNSA, per germline. The ends were cut back, 5 bases at V and 2 bases at J, with 14 bases in the middle. This CDR3 region has 15 residues. This CDR3 is CASSRPLSATDTQYF. The CDR3 region has the DNA TGTGCCAGCAGCCGACCTCTTAGCGCCACAGATACGCAGTATTTT.

This rearrangement joins TRBV19 to TRBJ1-1; tentative D call: TRBD1 (6 bases). The germline V gene has CDR1 LNHDA and CDR2 SQIVND (reference sequence). This CDR3 has 16 amino acids. The V end was cut by 5 bases, the J end by 0 bases, with 16 bases between. Here the CDR3 reads CASSFARDKVNTEAFF. The CDR3 region has the DNA TGTGCCAGTAGTTTCGCCCGGGACAAAGTGAACACTGAAGCTTTCTTT.

CDR3 residues: CSVEARGDNTGELFF. In nucleotides, the CDR3 is TGCAGCGTTGAGGCGCGGGGGGACAACACCGGGGAGCTGTTTTTT. This chain uses TRBV29-1 with TRBJ2-2, with 8 bases matching TRBD2. Per the germline V gene, CDR1 is SQVTM and CDR2 is ANQGSEA. The CDR3 is made up of 15 amino acids. V trimming: 3 bases; J trimming: 2 bases; junction bases outside the gene matches: 5.

The V call is TRBV5-4, the J call TRBJ1-1, with D hard to call. Germline CDR1 reads SGHNT; CDR2 reads YYREEE (reference sequence). The length of the CDR3 is 14 residues. The V end was cut by 0 bases, the J end by 1 base, with 7 bases between. The CDR3 loop is CASSLAGSNTEAFF. The CDR3 region has the DNA TGTGCCAGCAGCTTGGCTGGGTCGAACACTGAAGCTTTCTTT.

This clone has more than one count but fewer than ten. This chain joins TRBV10-3 and TRBJ1-2, with D hard to call. The CDR3 has 11 amino acids. Trimming took 8 bases from V and 1 from J, leaving 5 bases between them. The germline CDR1 and CDR2 sequences are ENHRY and SYGVKD. This CDR3 reads CAIFNNYGYTF. DNA of the CDR3: TGTGCCATCTTCAATAACTATGGCTACACCTTC.

The chain joins TRBV4-2 to TRBJ2-7; TRBD1 is a possible D gene (6 bases). The length of the CDR3 is 14 residues. Germline CDR1 is LGHNA and CDR2 is YNFKEQ. The V gene lost 4 bases and the J gene lost 3 bases, with 13 bases spanning the gap. The CDR3 protein is CASSPGTPVYEQYF. CDR3 in DNA: TGTGCCAGCAGCCCCGGGACACCCGTCTACGAGCAGTACTTC.

This clone was detected once. The chain joins TRBV19 to TRBJ2-3; D not certain. Germline V gene sequence: CDR1 LNHDA, CDR2 SQIVND (reference sequence). CDR3 size: 12 residues. V shed 5 bases and J shed 4 bases, with 7 bases lying between them. This CDR3 reads CASSVTADTQYF. The CDR3 bases are TGTGCCAGTAGTGTCACCGCAGATACGCAGTATTTT.

This rearrangement joins TRBV28 to TRBJ2-5; D may be TRBD1 or TRBD2 (5 bases each). V lost 2 bases, J lost 3 bases, and 13 bases lay in between. Per the germline V gene, CDR1 is MDHEN and CDR2 is SYDVKM. The CDR3 is made up of 15 amino acids. CDR3 amino acids: CASSLPGTVKETQYF. The CDR3 region has the DNA TGTGCCAGCAGTTTACCCGGGACGGTAAAAGAGACCCAGTACTTC.

The chain employs TRBV5-1 and TRBJ2-3; D is unresolved. The CDR3 covers 13 residues. V was clipped by 4 bases and J by 6 bases, with 12 bases between them. CDR1 SGHRS and CDR2 YFSETQ come from the germline V gene. The CDR3 region has the DNA TGCGCCAGCAGCCCTTTAACTGCGGATACGCAGTATTTT. Its translation: CASSPLTADTQYF.

The rearrangement links TRBV13 to TRBJ1-1; 10 bases align to TRBD1. The junction had 9 bases not matched to a gene; V was cut back by 4 bases and J by 4 bases. The germline gives CDR1 PRHDT, CDR2 FYEKMQ (reference sequence). This CDR3 is built from 16 residues. CDR3 in DNA: TGTGCCAGCAGCTCCCGACAGGGGGCACCGGGCACTGAAGCTTTCTTT. The encoded protein is CASSSRQGAPGTEAFF.

This clone occurred once. This CDR3 is CASAPGLGTGELFF. For the CDR3, the DNA is TGTGCCAGCGCGCCGGGGTTAGGCACCGGGGAGCTGTTTTTT. The V and J genes are TRBV5-6 and TRBJ2-2, with a tentative D call TRBD2 (5 bases). CDR3 length: 14 residues. CDR1 SGHDT and CDR2 YYEEEE come from the germline V gene. The germline V and J ends were trimmed by 7 bases and 4 bases, with 14 bases remaining between them.

The chain is built from TRBV13 and TRBJ1-1; TRBD1 aligns across 7 bases. The CDR3 sequence is 17 residues long. J lost 0 bases, V lost 4 bases, and 11 bases had no gene match. Germline CDR1 is PRHDT and CDR2 is FYEKMQ (reference sequence). This CDR3 is CASSSPRTGNMNTEAFF. In nucleotides, the CDR3 is TGTGCCAGCAGCTCCCCCCGGACAGGAAATATGAACACTGAAGCTTTCTTT.

The chain combines TRBV19 with TRBJ1-5, with a tentative D call TRBD1 (5 bases). The germline V gene encodes CDR1 LNHDA and CDR2 SQIVND (reference sequence). The CDR3 loop spans 15 amino acids. Trimming pared 8 bases from V and 0 bases from J, leaving 14 bases between. CDR3 in amino acids: CASARGDYSNQPQHF. As DNA, the CDR3 is TGTGCCAGTGCTAGGGGTGACTATAGCAATCAGCCCCAGCATTTT.

The V gene is TRBV7-9, the J gene TRBJ2-3; 8 bases are a match to TRBD2. Trimming removed 9 bases from V and 6 bases from J; junction bases left unmatched: 8. CDR1 is SEHNR and CDR2 is FQNEAQ in the germline V gene (reference sequence). The CDR3 contains 13 residues. The CDR3: CARDGGASDTQYF. The CDR3 bases are TGTGCCAGGGACGGGGGGGCATCGGATACGCAGTATTTT.

This chain connects TRBV13 to TRBJ1-1; D gene ambiguous. Germline V gives CDR1 PRHDT, CDR2 FYEKMQ (reference sequence). The CDR3 totals 12 residues. Trimming removed 5 bases at V and 5 bases at J, with 9 bases between. The CDR3 spells CASSPLGTEAFF. The CDR3 nucleotides read TGTGCCAGCAGCCCCCTTGGGACTGAAGCTTTCTTT.

The chain joins TRBV30 to TRBJ1-5; D might be TRBD1 (5 bases). The CDR3 is 15 residues long. V was pared by 8 bases and J by 2 bases, with 19 bases between. CDR1 is GTSNPN, CDR2 SVGIG, per germline (reference sequence). The CDR3 here is CALSGGTVGNQPQHF. The CDR3 DNA sequence: TGTGCCCTCTCCGGGGGGACGGTCGGCAATCAGCCCCAGCATTTT.

CDR3 nucleotides: TGTGCCAGCAGCCCTTCCGAGCGGGCCTATGCCTTGAACACTGAAGCTTTCTTT. Translated: CASSPSERAYALNTEAFF. V is TRBV11-1 and J is TRBJ1-1; the D is unclear. Germline lookup yields CDR1 SGHAT and CDR2 FQDESV (reference sequence). CDR3 length: 18 residues. Trimming pared 5 bases from V and 0 bases from J, leaving 22 bases between.

The V and J genes are TRBV6-6 and TRBJ2-2, with D maybe TRBD1 (5 bases). Per germline, CDR1 MNHNY and CDR2 SVGAGI (reference sequence). This CDR3 has 15 amino acids. V lost 8 bases and J lost 1, with 14 bases in between. The DNA of the CDR3 is TGTGCCAGCTCCGGAACAGGCCTGAACACCGGGGAGCTGTTTTTT. This encodes CASSGTGLNTGELFF.

This clone was seen a handful of times. The genes are TRBV6-5 and TRBJ2-2; 7 bases are a match to TRBD2. Per germline, CDR1 MNHEY and CDR2 SVGAGI. This CDR3 is built from 14 residues. This CDR3 is CGRGGGEGTGELFF. CDR3 DNA: TGTGGGAGAGGCGGGGGAGAAGGCACCGGGGAGCTGTTTTTT.

The rearrangement uses TRBV30 and TRBJ1-1; 9 bases line up with TRBD1. Per germline, CDR1 GTSNPN and CDR2 SVGIG (reference sequence). The trim removed 5 bases at V and 0 bases at J, leaving 10 bases unmatched. The CDR3 spans 16 residues. The chain's CDR3 is CAWGTGTGFMNTEAFF. The CDR3, as DNA: TGTGCCTGGGGGACCGGGACAGGGTTTATGAACACTGAAGCTTTCTTT. Combining the CDR3 with reference TRBV30 and TRBJ1-1 gives the whole variable domain SQTIHQWPATLVQPVGSPLSLECTVEGTSNPNLYWYRQAAGRGLQLLFYSVGIGQISSEVPQNLSASRPQDRQFILSSKKLLLSDSGFYLCAWGTGTGFMNTEAFFGQGTRLTVV.

The chain joins TRBV29-1 to TRBJ2-5; D gene uncertain. TRBJ2-7 matches the DNA end more closely, so the J call is doubtful. CDR1 is SQVTM, CDR2 ANQGSEA, per germline. The CDR3 covers 11 residues. The CDR3 protein is CSVSASYEQYF. CDR3 DNA sequence: TGCAGCGTTAGCGCATCCTACGAGCAGTACTTC.

V is TRBV18 and J is TRBJ2-1; 8 bases fit TRBD1. Unmatched junction bases numbered 3, after V lost 5 bases and J lost 6 bases. This CDR3 has 13 amino acids. The germline gives CDR1 KGHSH, CDR2 LQKENI. The CDR3 region has the DNA TGTGCCAGCTCAATGGACAGGGTCAATGAGCAGTTCTTC. This translates into CASSMDRVNEQFF.

V gene TRBV7-2 combines with J gene TRBJ2-7, with 11 nucleotides matching TRBD2. Germline V gene sequence: CDR1 SGHTA, CDR2 FQGNSA. Unmatched junction bases numbered 2, after V lost 4 bases and J lost 0 bases. This CDR3 spans 15 amino acids. The CDR3 DNA reads as TGTGCCAGCAGCTCGACTAGCGGGGCCTCCTACGAGCAGTACTTC. This gives the protein CASSSTSGASYEQYF. The full variable domain, with the rest looked up from reference TRBV7-2 and TRBJ2-7, is GAGVSQSPSNKVTEKGKDVELRCDPISGHTALYWYRQSLGQGLEFLIYFQGNSAPDKSGLPSDRFSAERTGGSVSTLTIQRTQQEDSAVYLCASSSTSGASYEQYFGPGTRLTVT.

This CDR3 is CASSLSGGAVETQYF. In nucleotides, the CDR3 is TGTGCCAGCAGTTTGAGCGGGGGGGCCGTCGAGACCCAGTACTTC. This chain uses TRBV2 with TRBJ2-5; 10 bases agree with TRBD2. The CDR3 length is 15 residues. Germline V gene data show CDR1 as SNHLY and CDR2 as FYNNEI. V lost 5 bases to trimming and J lost 5 bases; unmatched junction nucleotides: 8. The variable domain in full, completed from reference TRBV2 and TRBJ2-5, reads EPEVTQTPSHQVTQMGQEVILRCVPISNHLYFYWYRQILGQKVEFLVSFYNNEISEKSEIFDDQFSVERPDGSNFTLKIRSTKLEDSAMYFCASSLSGGAVETQYFGPGTRLLVL.

V and J are TRBV15 and TRBJ1-2; TRBD1 matches at 7 bases. V was clipped by 0 bases and J by 4 bases; unmatched bases: 2. This CDR3 has 14 amino acids. The germline V gene has CDR1 LNHNV and CDR2 YYDKDF (reference sequence). CDR3 sequence (DNA): TGTGCCACCAGCAGAGAACAGGGGATCTATGGCTACACCTTC. Translated, it gives CATSREQGIYGYTF.